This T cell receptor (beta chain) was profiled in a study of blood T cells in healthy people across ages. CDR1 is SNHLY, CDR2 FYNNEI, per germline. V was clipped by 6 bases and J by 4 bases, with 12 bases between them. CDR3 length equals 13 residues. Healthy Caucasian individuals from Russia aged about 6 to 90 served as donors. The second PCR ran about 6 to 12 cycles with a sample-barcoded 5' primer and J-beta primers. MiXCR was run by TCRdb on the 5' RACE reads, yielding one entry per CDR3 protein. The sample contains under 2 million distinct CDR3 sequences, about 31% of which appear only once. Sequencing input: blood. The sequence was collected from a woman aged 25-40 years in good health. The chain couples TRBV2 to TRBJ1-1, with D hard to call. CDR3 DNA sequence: TGTGCCAGCAGATATCAGATGAGCACTGAAGCTTTCTTT. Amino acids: CASRYQMSTEAFF.